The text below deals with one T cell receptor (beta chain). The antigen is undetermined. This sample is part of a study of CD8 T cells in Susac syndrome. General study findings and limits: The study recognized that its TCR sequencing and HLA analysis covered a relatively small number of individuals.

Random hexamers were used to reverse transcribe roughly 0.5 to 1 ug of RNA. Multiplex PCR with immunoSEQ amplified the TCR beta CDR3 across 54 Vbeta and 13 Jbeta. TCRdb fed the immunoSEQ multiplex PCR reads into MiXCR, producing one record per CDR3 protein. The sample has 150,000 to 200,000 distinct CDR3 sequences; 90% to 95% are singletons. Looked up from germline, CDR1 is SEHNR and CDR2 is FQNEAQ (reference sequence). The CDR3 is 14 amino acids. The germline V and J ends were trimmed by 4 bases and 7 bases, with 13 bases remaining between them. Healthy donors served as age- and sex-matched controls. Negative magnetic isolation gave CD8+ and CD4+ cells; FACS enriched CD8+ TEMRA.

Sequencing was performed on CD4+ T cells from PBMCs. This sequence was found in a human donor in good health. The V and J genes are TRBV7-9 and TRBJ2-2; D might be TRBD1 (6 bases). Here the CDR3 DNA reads TGTGCCAGCAGCTCAAGTGGGGGCTACGGGGAGCTGTTTTTT. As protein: CASSSSGGYGELFF.